Sequencing of this T cell receptor beta chain was carried out in a study of Graves' ophthalmopathy and Graves' hyperthyroidism. Study results and caveats: For separating ophthalmopathy from stable hyperthyroidism, a 13-signature model gave 85% to 90% sensitivity and approximately 76% specificity. Blood also held most thyroid clonotypes expanded above 0.001 frequency.

This clonotype was counted ten times or more. Its antigen is as yet unknown. CDR1 and CDR2 from the germline V gene are MNHEY and SVGAGI. The CDR3 length is 12 residues. The ends were cut back, 10 bases at V and 3 bases at J, with 12 bases in the middle. Newly diagnosed, the hyperthyroidism patients had under 2 months' duration and were aged 18 to 65. Diagnoses were established from clinical symptoms, serum thyroxine, TRAb, thyroid ultrasound and orbital computed tomography. The authors amplified TCR beta CDR3 regions, and they did so from RNA transcripts for repertoire sequencing. A first-round RT-PCR used HTBI primers, followed by a second-round multiplex PCR. TCRdb re-called the multiplex PCR reads with MiXCR, one entry per CDR3 protein. The repertoire consists of about 620,000 distinct CDR3 sequences, with 20% to 25% occurring once and the leading ten covering more than 5.5%.

The sample taken for sequencing was peripheral blood. This receptor was identified in a woman between 18 and 30 years old with stable Graves' hyperthyroidism. Some clones in this sample may be carry-over from other donors' samples. The gene calls are TRBV6-5 and TRBJ1-2; no firm D call. The CDR3 nucleotides read TGTGCCACGGAACGAGACTACTATGGCTACACCTTC. Translating it yields CATERDYYGYTF.